This T cell receptor beta chain is from a study of CD8 T cells in ankylosing spondylitis listed by TCRdb under 2017. As for the study more broadly: The study set out to find disease-linked TCR variants by profiling T cell receptor beta repertoires in ankylosing spondylitis patients and healthy donors. In total, the full study cohort was made up of 100 to 140 healthy donors and 25 to 30 ankylosing spondylitis patients. Peripheral blood was sampled, and synovial fluid was additionally collected from ankylosing spondylitis patients.

The data were produced on an Illumina HiSeq 2500. Quantitative 5'-RACE with molecular barcodes was the method used to prepare the TCR beta libraries. The paper's processing steps were these. Disease-linked TCR variants were identified with a new computational method built on a probabilistic model of VDJ rearrangement. TCRdb reprocessing: public reads trimmed at Q25 with fastp, clones called with MiXCR, in-frame beta chains kept. Under each unique CDR3 protein, matching rows form one entry showing the most common genes and DNA. These V and J calls are TCRdb output, not the study's own analysis. This sample has approximately 200,000 distinct CDR3 sequences in its table, and roughly 13% of those were observed once. Roughly 11% of the sample comes from the top ten. The paper as a whole reports these results and caveats: A TCR beta motif of eight highly homologous amino acid variants appeared characteristic of blood from ankylosing spondylitis patients. In peripheral blood, the disease-linked clones were found at relatively low frequencies and had a CD8+ phenotype. Significant enrichment of the disease-linked clones was reported in matched synovial fluid samples from ankylosing spondylitis patients. Some TCR beta motif variants had previously been reported in synovial fluid and blood of reactive arthritis patients, which suggested common disease-initiation mechanisms.

This clonotype was observed a handful of times. No cognate antigen has been identified for it. Base qualities were left out, and no much larger clone turns up one base away. V loses 3 bases of germline sequence and J loses 4 bases, and the interval between the two ends is 22 bases. From the cysteine through the phenylalanine, the CDR3 covers 17 amino acids. CDR3 DNA is the only sequence kept; it has 51 bases, read in frame from the first base. The chain employs TRBV12-3 or TRBV12-4 and TRBJ2-7; the D gene cannot be resolved reliably. The receptor comes from a female donor with ankylosing spondylitis or in good health (not recorded which). Sequenced: blood, either unsorted or a sorted T cell fraction (not recorded which). The CDR3 protein sequence reads: CASSLVRKATPPYEQYF. The base sequence is TGTGCCAGCAGTTTGGTCCGGAAGGCCACACCCCCTTACGAGCAGTACTTC.